The present T cell receptor (beta chain) was sequenced within a study of T cells in Graves' hyperthyroidism and ophthalmopathy. Study context: Staff took peripheral blood when the initial diagnosis was made, before any treatment began. Study results and caveats: Separating ophthalmopathy from stable hyperthyroidism was achieved by a 13 V-J model.

Lactation, pregnancy, other autoimmune disease or uncontrolled infection led to exclusion of patients. Trimming removed 0 bases from V and 1 base from J, with 16 bases in between. Germline CDR1 reads MNHEY; CDR2 reads SVGAGI. There are 17 residues in the CDR3. RNA transcripts provided the source from which TCR beta CDR3 regions were amplified. Researchers ran a first-round RT-PCR on the TCR CDR3 using the HTBI primer set. TCRdb called the multiplex PCR reads again in MiXCR, with one record for every CDR3 protein. Here the sample spans about 370,000 distinct CDR3 sequences, nearly 15% being singletons. Comments on this clonotype: The antigen is undetermined. This may be a read error: a much more frequent sequence differs by one nucleotide.

Sequenced material: blood. The sequence was collected from a woman aged 55-70 years with Graves' ophthalmopathy. This sequence joins TRBV6-5 and TRBJ2-7, with D perhaps matching TRBD1 or TRBD2 (5 bases each). In DNA form, the CDR3 reads TGTGCCAGCAGTTACTCAGGGGACGCTTTCGGTTCCTACGAGCAGTACTTC. Protein sequence: CASSYSGDAFGSYEQYF.